This entry features one T cell receptor (beta chain) sequence. Two negative PCRs, clearance, or symptom resolution were required of recovered Cohort 3 donors. Measured with immunoSEQ multiplex PCR; TCRdb has only the in-frame clones, and not every one. The profile shows about 330,000 clones, more than 85% of them singletons. This entry belongs to a study of blood T cell repertoires in COVID-19. The CDR3 totals 14 residues. V lost 2 bases, J lost 5 bases, and 4 bases stayed unmatched. Germline CDR1 MDHEN, CDR2 SYDVKM. Sequencing used PBMCs or T cells enriched from blood (not recorded which). This receptor was obtained from a woman aged 25 to 45 who had recovered from COVID-19. The chain has TRBV28 and TRBJ2-7; TRBD1 matches 9 bases. CDR3 residues: CASSLGTGQHEQYF. CDR3 coding DNA: TGTGCCAGCAGTTTAGGGACAGGGCAACACGAGCAGTACTTC.